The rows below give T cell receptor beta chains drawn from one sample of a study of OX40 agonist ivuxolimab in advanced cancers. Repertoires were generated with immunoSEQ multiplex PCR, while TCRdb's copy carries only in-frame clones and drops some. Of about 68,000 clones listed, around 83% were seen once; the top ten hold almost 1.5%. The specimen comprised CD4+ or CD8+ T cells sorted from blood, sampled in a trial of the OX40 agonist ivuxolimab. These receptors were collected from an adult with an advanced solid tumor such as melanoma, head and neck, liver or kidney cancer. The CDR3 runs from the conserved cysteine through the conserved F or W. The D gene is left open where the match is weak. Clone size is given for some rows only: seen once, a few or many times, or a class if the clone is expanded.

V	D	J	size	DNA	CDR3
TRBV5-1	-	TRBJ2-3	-	TGCGCCAGCAGGGGGGAGACTTTCAGCACAGATACGCAGTATTTT	CASRGETFSTDTQYF
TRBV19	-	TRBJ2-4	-	TGTGCCAGTAGTATACCAGGGAGTAGCGCCAAAAACATTCAGTACTTC	CASSIPGSSAKNIQYF
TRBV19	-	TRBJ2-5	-	TGTGCCAGTATGGAGAACGGGTATGAGACCCAGTACTTC	CASMENGYETQYF
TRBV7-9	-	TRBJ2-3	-	TGTGCCAGCAGCGTTACCCTACTAGGTTCAGATACGCAGTATTTT	CASSVTLLGSDTQYF
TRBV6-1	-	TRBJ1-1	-	TGTGCCAGCAGTGCCCCCTCAGGGATGAACACTGAAGCTTTCTTT	CASSAPSGMNTEAFF
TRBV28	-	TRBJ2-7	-	TGTGCCAGCAGTTTAACAGGGAAGGACGACGAGCAGTACTTC	CASSLTGKDDEQYF
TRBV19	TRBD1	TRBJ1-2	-	TGTGCCAGTAGTATGGGAGAGGACAGGCCTTATGGCTACACCTTC	CASSMGEDRPYGYTF
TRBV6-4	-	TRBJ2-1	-	TGTGCCAGCAGTGACTCACTACAATACAATGAGCAGTTCTTC	CASSDSLQYNEQFF
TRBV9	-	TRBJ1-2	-	TGTGCCAGCAGCGCCTCTATTACAGGTCGTGGCTACACCTTC	CASSASITGRGYTF
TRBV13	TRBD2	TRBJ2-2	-	TGTGCCAGCAGCTTACGACTAGCGGGGTTGGAGTCTTCGAACACCGGGGAGCTGTTTTTT	CASSLRLAGLESSNTGELFF
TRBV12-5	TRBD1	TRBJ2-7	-	TGTGCTAGTGGTTTGATTCTGGACAGGGACGCCTACGAGCAGTACTTC	CASGLILDRDAYEQYF
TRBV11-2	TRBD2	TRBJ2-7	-	TGTGCCAGCAGCTCGGACCCTGGACTAGCGGGGTATAACAAGCAGTACTTC	CASSSDPGLAGYNKQYF
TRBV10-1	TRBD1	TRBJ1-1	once	TGCGCCAGCAGTGAGCTGGGACAGAGGACTGAAGCTTTCTTT	CASSELGQRTEAFF
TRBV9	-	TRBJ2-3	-	TGTGCCAGCAGCGTAGGAGGGACGCAGTATTTT	CASSVGGTQYF
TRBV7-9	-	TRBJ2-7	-	TGTGCCAGCAGCTACGGGACGGCCTCCTACGAGCAGTACTTC	CASSYGTASYEQYF
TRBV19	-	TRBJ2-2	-	TGTGCCAGTAGTATAGATCGTCCCTTCTCCGGGGAGCTGTTTTTT	CASSIDRPFSGELFF
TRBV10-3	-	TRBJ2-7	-	TGTGCCATCTGGGACTCTTCTACCTACGAGCAGTACTTC	CAIWDSSTYEQYF
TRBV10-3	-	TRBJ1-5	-	TGTGCCATCAGTGATCGCAATCAGCCCCAGCATTTT	CAISDRNQPQHF
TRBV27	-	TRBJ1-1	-	TGTGCCAGCAGTTTTAATGTAAAGATGAACACTGAAGCTTTCTTT	CASSFNVKMNTEAFF
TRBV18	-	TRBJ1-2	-	TGTGCCAGCTCAATGGGTGTACAGGGACCTAACTATGGCTACACCTTC	CASSMGVQGPNYGYTF
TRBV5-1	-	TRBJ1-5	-	TGCGCCAGCAGCCCCGGGGTGGGGTTTGGCAATCAGCCCCAGCATTTT	CASSPGVGFGNQPQHF
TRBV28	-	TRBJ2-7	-	TGTGCCAGCAGTTTAACAGGGATGTACGAGCAGTACTTC	CASSLTGMYEQYF
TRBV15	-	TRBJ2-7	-	TGTGCCACCAGCAGATCCAGGGACTACGAGCAGTACTTC	CATSRSRDYEQYF
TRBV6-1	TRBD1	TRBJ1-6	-	TGTGCCAGCAGATCATCGGACAGGGTAGATTCACCCCTCCACTTT	CASRSSDRVDSPLHF
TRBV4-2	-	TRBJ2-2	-	TGTGCCAGCAGCCAAGATATGGCCGTGCCGACCGGGGAGCTGTTTTTT	CASSQDMAVPTGELFF
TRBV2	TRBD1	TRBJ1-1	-	TGTGCCAGCACCCACCCGACAGGGATGAACACTGAAGCTTTCTTT	CASTHPTGMNTEAFF
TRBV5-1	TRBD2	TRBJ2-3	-	TGCGCCAGCAGCTCGGGACTAGCATTCACAGATACGCAGTATTTT	CASSSGLAFTDTQYF
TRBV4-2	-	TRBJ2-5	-	TGTGCCAGCAGCCAATATAGCGGAGAAGAGACCCAGTACTTC	CASSQYSGEETQYF
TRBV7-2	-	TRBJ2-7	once	TGTGCCAGCAGCGAGCGGACAGCCCACCTTACGTACTTC	CASSERTAHLTYF
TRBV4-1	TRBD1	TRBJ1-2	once	TGCGCCAGCAGCCAAGACAGGGGGCCCTATGGCTACACCTTC	CASSQDRGPYGYTF
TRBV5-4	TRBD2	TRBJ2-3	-	TGTGCCTTTTCCCGGGACTATCGCACAGATACGCAGTATTTT	CAFSRDYRTDTQYF
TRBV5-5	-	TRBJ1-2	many	TGTGCCAGCGCTACCCTGGGGGTTTTGGGCTACACCTTC	CASATLGVLGYTF
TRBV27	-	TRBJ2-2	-	TGTGCCAGCAGTTTAAGGGCTAGGTGGAACACCGGGGAGCTGTTTTTT	CASSLRARWNTGELFF
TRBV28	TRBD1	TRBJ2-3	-	TGTGCCAGCAGCTCCCCCGGGACAGGGGGCTCTACGCAGTATTTT	CASSSPGTGGSTQYF
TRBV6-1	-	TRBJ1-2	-	TGTGCCAGCAGTTTGGAGGGTTCCTATGGCTACACCTTC	CASSLEGSYGYTF
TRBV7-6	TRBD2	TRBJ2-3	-	TGTGCCAGCAGCCCTTTAGCGGGGGGGCAGGCAGATACGCAGTATTTT	CASSPLAGGQADTQYF
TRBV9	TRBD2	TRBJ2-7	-	TGTGCCAGCAGCTCGCGACTAGCCACCTACGAGCAGTACTTC	CASSSRLATYEQYF